This T cell receptor (beta chain) appears in the sequencing data of a study of cytomegalovirus exposure and HLA in healthy donors. Overall study results and limits: Later genetic work tied a missense DCLRE1C variant to beta-chain V and J trimming. Follow-up analysis found HLA locus-dependent TCR association rates, highest for DRB1 and lowest for HLA-C.

The CDR3 sequence is 15 residues long. Germline V lookup: CDR1 SGHRS, CDR2 YFSETQ. This cohort consisted of healthy bone marrow donors. The PCR employed 60 Vbeta primers together with 13 Jbeta primers. Sequenced by immunoSEQ multiplex PCR; TCRdb stores in-frame clones only, minus some. The sample carries roughly 250,000 clones, about four fifths recorded once. A note on this clone: Its antigen is undetermined. A read error may account for a junction end that differs from germline.

The specimen sequenced was PBMCs. This sequence joins TRBV5-1 and TRBJ2-2; TRBD1 aligns across 7 bases. The receptor was derived from a girl aged 2-9 years in good health and CMV-seronegative. The chain's CDR3 is CASSSTGTVAGELFF. DNA of the CDR3: TGTGCCAGCAGCTCGACCGGGACAGTGGCCGGGGAGCTGTTTTTT.